This T cell receptor (beta chain) was documented in a study of early T cells in non-severe SARS-CoV-2 infection. In the study overall: Bulk RNA taken from unsorted whole blood was sequenced, leaving chains unpaired.

The V segment lost 3 bases and the J segment 9 bases; nucleotides outside the gene matches: 7. The CDR3 consists of 14 residues. Study-wide points: Anti-spike CD8 specificities were favored by VDJdb matching, whose results missed private and CD4 specificities.

Individual cDNA molecules received unique molecular identifiers during library preparation. Using its own MiXCR run on the 5' RACE reads, TCRdb lists one record per CDR3 protein. Of tens of thousands of distinct CDR3 sequences in the sample, 14% to 15% were seen once. This clonotype was seen repeatedly, ten times or more. The antigen remains unidentified. V gene TRBV12-3 or TRBV12-4 combines with J gene TRBJ2-1; 8 positions agree with TRBD2. The clonotype comes from an adult who was a healthcare worker with PCR-confirmed SARS-CoV-2 infection or an uninfected control (not recorded which). This specimen was whole blood, taken at baseline. Written as DNA, the CDR3 is TGTGCCAGCAGTTTTGACGGGGGGGCCTTTGAGCAGTTCTTC. It is translated as CASSFDGGAFEQFF.